Sequencing of this TCR beta chain was carried out in a study of T cells in Graves' hyperthyroidism and ophthalmopathy. With 5 bases removed from V and 3 bases from J, the gap between germline ends came to 3 bases. This CDR3 is 10 amino acids long. Germline V gene sequence: CDR1 DFQATT, CDR2 SNEGSKA (reference sequence). This clonotype was observed many times. Antigen: not known. TCR beta CDR3 sequences were amplified from RNA transcripts. The primer set for the first-round RT-PCR of the TCR CDR3 was HTBI. TCRdb itself ran the multiplex PCR reads through MiXCR, one entry per CDR3 protein. The table records about 500,000 distinct CDR3 sequences, approximately 16% of them present only once. Orbital computed tomography and thyroid ultrasound, together with serum TRAb and thyroxine and clinical symptoms, were used for diagnoses. The PBMCs were taken from approximately 9.7 ml of fresh peripheral blood. Study-wide results and caveats: Among thyroid clonotypes expanded above 0.001, most also appeared in blood. Ophthalmopathy was distinguished from stable hyperthyroidism by 13 V-J signatures.

This chain joins TRBV20-1 and TRBJ2-3; the D is unclear. Sequencing was performed on blood. The TCR was taken from a woman in her 30s with Graves' ophthalmopathy. CDR3 sequence (DNA): TGCAGTGCTCGGACAGATACGCAGTATTTT. Encoded protein: CSARTDTQYF.